Sequencing of this T cell receptor (beta chain) was carried out in a study of T cells in Graves' hyperthyroidism and ophthalmopathy. Regarding this clonotype: The junction departs from the called germline gene at one end, perhaps through a read error.

Researchers amplified the TCR beta CDR3 regions from RNA transcripts. Primed by the HTBI set, a first-round RT-PCR was run on the TCR CDR3. TCRdb re-analysed the multiplex PCR reads in MiXCR, keeping a single row per CDR3 protein. The sample has 470,000 or so distinct CDR3 sequences; around 20% are singletons. Germline CDR1 is SGHRS and CDR2 is YFSETQ. This CDR3 is 15 amino acids long. The receptor was derived from a man aged 18 to 30 with Graves' hyperthyroidism. The V and J genes are TRBV5-1 and TRBJ2-5; 9 bases align to TRBD1. What was sequenced was blood. The CDR3 DNA sequence: TGCGCCGGCAGCTACGGGACAGGGATTGTGGAGACCCAGTACTTC. Amino acid sequence: CAGSYGTGIVETQYF.